This T cell receptor beta chain is drawn from a study of T-cell memory formation after mild COVID-19. The CDR3 is made up of 15 amino acids. Germline V gene lookup returns CDR1 MNHEY and CDR2 SMNVEV (reference sequence). V was clipped by 6 bases and J by 5 bases; unmatched bases: 8. TCRdb called the 5' RACE reads again in MiXCR, with one record for every CDR3 protein. The sample lists roughly 560,000 distinct CDR3 sequences, 20% occurring once. The sequence came from an adult woman who had mild COVID-19 (a few samples of this study predate the infection). Cell type and time point are not known. Source material: PBMCs or a T cell subset sorted from them (not recorded which). V is TRBV27 and J is TRBJ2-2; TRBD2 matches 8 bases. CDR3 DNA: TGTGCCAGCAGGTCAACGGGAGGGCCTACCGGGGAGCTGTTTTTT. Encoded protein: CASRSTGGPTGELFF.